The entry below describes one TCR beta chain. Its antigen is currently unknown. The data stem from a study of shared clonotypes between healthy human individuals. Sequenced by immunoSEQ multiplex PCR; TCRdb stores in-frame clones only, minus some. The sample lists millions of clones; about 92% were seen once. Overall study findings and caveats: Measured sharing among donors was expected to vary with sequencing depth.

There were no recent acute infections or vaccinations among the donors, who were healthy HIV-negative adults. Researchers partitioned CD4+ cells into CD45RA+ naive and CD45RA-negative memory subsets. Losses at the gene ends were 4 bases for V and 6 bases for J; bases not matched to a gene: 14. Germline values: CDR1 LNHDA, CDR2 SQIVND (reference sequence). The CDR3 loop spans 17 amino acids. This chain uses TRBV19 with TRBJ2-1, with 8 bases identical to TRBD2. The TCR originated in a man aged 18 to 35 in good health. Some clones in this sample may be carry-over from other donors' samples. Material for sequencing was naive CD4+ T cells from PBMCs. Stated subset: CD45RA+ positively selected. The CDR3 nucleotides are TGTGCCAGTAGTAAGTCCCCGACTAGCGCCGCGGCCAATGAGCAGTTCTTC. This encodes CASSKSPTSAAANEQFF.